The clone carrying this TCR beta chain is termed medium-sized. Its antigen is as yet unknown. These data originate in a study of early T cells in non-severe SARS-CoV-2 infection. Study background: Whole-blood bulk RNA, unsorted, was sequenced, and chains were unpaired. General study results and limits: In VDJdb matching, anti-spike CD8 responses were favored while private and CD4 specificities went missing.

The protocol attached unique molecular identifiers to individual cDNA molecules. MiXCR, run by TCRdb on the 5' RACE reads, gives a single entry per CDR3 protein. The sample comprises about 21,000 distinct CDR3 sequences, 5.7% of which are singletons, and more than 14% rests with the top ten. The CDR3 has 15 amino acids. V shed 1 base and J shed 1 base, with 8 bases lying between them. Germline-derived CDR1 and CDR2 are KGHDR and SFDVKD. The source is an adult who was a healthcare worker with PCR-confirmed SARS-CoV-2 infection or an uninfected control (not recorded which). This chain joins TRBV24-1 and TRBJ2-3; D is perhaps TRBD1 (5 bases). The material sequenced was whole blood, taken at baseline. CDR3 DNA: TGTGCCACCAGTGATTTCGAACAGGGCACAGATACGCAGTATTTT. Amino acids: CATSDFEQGTDTQYF.